The TCR beta chain under discussion was sequenced for a study of shared clonotypes between healthy human individuals. Regarding this clone: Its antigen remains unidentified.

CD45RO-negative, CCR7-positively selected cells formed the naive CD8 fraction, excluding terminally differentiated effector memory CD45RA+ cells. V was pared by 6 bases and J by 12 bases, with 5 bases between. CDR3 size: 8 residues. CDR1 is MNHNS and CDR2 is SASEGT in the germline V gene. General observations from the study: Clonotype sharing across several donors was observed for around 5.1% of naive CD4 clonotypes.

Deep was the level used in running the assay. Each PCR replicate from the sorted subsets contained about 210 ng DNA, which is about 31,000 T cell genomes. Sequencing used immunoSEQ multiplex PCR; TCRdb keeps in-frame clones, though not all of them. The sample contains roughly 650,000 clones, around 96% of which appear only once. The sequenced sample consisted of naive CD8+ T cells sorted from blood. The rearrangement joins TRBV6-1 to TRBJ1-1; a possible D gene is TRBD1 (5 bases). This sequence originates from a woman in her twenties or thirties in good health. The CDR3 region is CASRDTFF. DNA for the CDR3: TGTGCCAGCAGGGACACTTTCTTT.